These T cell receptor beta chains were read from a single sample in a study of OX40 agonist ivuxolimab in advanced cancers. Only in-frame clones appear in the TCRdb table, and some are missing; sequencing was by immunoSEQ multiplex PCR. The data show approximately 68,000 clones, more than 70% seen once. This material consisted of CD4+ or CD8+ T cells sorted from blood, taken in a trial of the OX40 agonist ivuxolimab. These receptors originate from an adult with an advanced solid tumor such as melanoma, head and neck, liver or kidney cancer. Each CDR3 is given with its conserved first and last residue. The order of the fields is J gene, D gene, V gene, clone size, CDR3 protein, CDR3 DNA. D genes are given only for firm matches. Size is stated for part of the rows, as once, few or many counts, or as a class when the clone is expanded.

J gene: TRBJ2-7
D gene: .
V gene: TRBV5-5
clone size: .
CDR3 protein: CASSFAGAYEQYF
CDR3 DNA: TGTGCCAGCAGCTTCGCAGGGGCCTACGAGCAGTACTTC

J gene: TRBJ1-4
D gene: .
V gene: TRBV10-1
clone size: .
CDR3 protein: CASRGDSEKLFF
CDR3 DNA: TGCGCCAGCAGGGGGGATTCAGAAAAACTGTTTTTT

J gene: TRBJ1-2
D gene: .
V gene: TRBV5-1
clone size: few
CDR3 protein: CAVRKTYGYTF
CDR3 DNA: TGCGCGGTTCGAAAGACCTATGGCTACACCTTC

J gene: TRBJ1-5
D gene: .
V gene: TRBV21-1
clone size: .
CDR3 protein: CASSKEKDRDGANQPQHF
CDR3 DNA: TGTGCCAGCAGCAAAGAGAAGGACAGGGATGGGGCCAATCAGCCCCAGCATTTT

J gene: TRBJ2-6
D gene: .
V gene: TRBV5-1
clone size: .
CDR3 protein: CASSRANSGANVLTF
CDR3 DNA: TGCGCCAGCAGCCGAGCCAACTCTGGGGCCAACGTCCTGACTTTC

J gene: TRBJ1-1
D gene: .
V gene: TRBV28
clone size: once
CDR3 protein: CASSSPQFEAFF
CDR3 DNA: TGTGCCAGCAGTTCGCCTCAATTTGAAGCTTTCTTT

J gene: TRBJ2-2
D gene: TRBD1
V gene: TRBV5-1
clone size: .
CDR3 protein: CASVRDSPITGELFF
CDR3 DNA: TGCGCCAGCGTCCGGGACAGCCCCATCACCGGGGAGCTGTTTTTT

J gene: TRBJ2-7
D gene: TRBD2
V gene: TRBV29-1
clone size: .
CDR3 protein: CSVTPLAGGSYEQYF
CDR3 DNA: TGCAGCGTTACCCCTCTAGCGGGGGGCTCCTACGAGCAGTACTTC

J gene: TRBJ1-3
D gene: .
V gene: TRBV10-3
clone size: .
CDR3 protein: CAISGTLGNTIYF
CDR3 DNA: TGTGCCATCAGCGGGACATTAGGTAACACCATATATTTT

J gene: TRBJ1-2
D gene: TRBD1
V gene: TRBV5-1
clone size: .
CDR3 protein: CASSHGMGTDGYTF
CDR3 DNA: TGCGCCAGCAGCCACGGGATGGGGACAGATGGCTACACCTTC

J gene: TRBJ1-5
D gene: .
V gene: TRBV19
clone size: .
CDR3 protein: CASRSGGGFHQPQHF
CDR3 DNA: TGTGCCAGTAGATCGGGGGGTGGGTTCCATCAGCCCCAGCATTTT

J gene: TRBJ1-2
D gene: .
V gene: TRBV12-5
clone size: .
CDR3 protein: CALLSNYGYTF
CDR3 DNA: TGTGCGCTCTTATCTAACTATGGCTACACCTTC

J gene: TRBJ1-5
D gene: TRBD1
V gene: TRBV5-6
clone size: .
CDR3 protein: CASSFGQGHQPQHF
CDR3 DNA: TGTGCCAGCAGCTTTGGACAGGGTCATCAGCCCCAGCATTTT

J gene: TRBJ2-2
D gene: .
V gene: TRBV9
clone size: .
CDR3 protein: CASTRDGGELFF
CDR3 DNA: TGTGCCAGCACCCGAGATGGCGGGGAGCTGTTTTTT

J gene: TRBJ1-3
D gene: .
V gene: TRBV23-1
clone size: once
CDR3 protein: CASSQSYGPGLSGNTIYF
CDR3 DNA: TGCGCCAGCAGTCAATCGTATGGCCCGGGCCTCTCTGGAAACACCATATATTTT

J gene: TRBJ1-1
D gene: .
V gene: TRBV14
clone size: .
CDR3 protein: CASSRRGGPTEAFF
CDR3 DNA: TGTGCCAGCAGCCGCAGGGGAGGGCCCACTGAAGCTTTCTTT

J gene: TRBJ2-3
D gene: .
V gene: TRBV6-6
clone size: .
CDR3 protein: CATGNTQYF
CDR3 DNA: TGTGCCACCGGGAATACGCAGTATTTT

J gene: TRBJ2-7
D gene: .
V gene: TRBV20-1
clone size: .
CDR3 protein: CSAGSSYEQYF
CDR3 DNA: TGCAGTGCTGGGAGCAGCTACGAGCAGTACTTC

J gene: TRBJ1-1
D gene: .
V gene: TRBV5-5
clone size: few
CDR3 protein: CASSFKRNTEAFF
CDR3 DNA: TGTGCCAGCAGCTTCAAGAGGAACACTGAAGCTTTCTTT

J gene: TRBJ1-3
D gene: TRBD1
V gene: TRBV5-1
clone size: .
CDR3 protein: CASSFTGAGNTIYF
CDR3 DNA: TGCGCCAGCAGCTTTACAGGGGCTGGAAACACCATATATTTT

J gene: TRBJ1-1
D gene: .
V gene: TRBV5-1
clone size: .
CDR3 protein: CASSLAWHQEAFF
CDR3 DNA: TGCGCCAGCAGCTTGGCCTGGCACCAAGAAGCTTTCTTT

J gene: TRBJ1-5
D gene: TRBD1
V gene: TRBV19
clone size: .
CDR3 protein: CASSPRRQGRSQPQHF
CDR3 DNA: TGTGCCAGTAGTCCACGTCGACAGGGGAGATCACAGCCCCAGCATTTT

J gene: TRBJ2-3
D gene: .
V gene: TRBV28
clone size: .
CDR3 protein: CASTLLLGLADTQYF
CDR3 DNA: TGTGCCAGCACCCTCCTCCTGGGACTTGCAGATACGCAGTATTTT

J gene: TRBJ2-7
D gene: TRBD2
V gene: TRBV4-1
clone size: .
CDR3 protein: CASSQEKRGGPNEQYF
CDR3 DNA: TGCGCCAGCAGCCAAGAGAAGCGGGGGGGGCCTAACGAGCAGTACTTC

J gene: TRBJ1-1
D gene: .
V gene: TRBV5-1
clone size: once
CDR3 protein: CASSLEDPMNTEAFF
CDR3 DNA: TGCGCCAGCAGCTTGGAAGATCCGATGAACACTGAAGCTTTCTTT

J gene: TRBJ2-7
D gene: .
V gene: TRBV30
clone size: .
CDR3 protein: CAWSRQVEQYF
CDR3 DNA: TGTGCCTGGAGTAGACAGGTCGAGCAGTACTTC

J gene: TRBJ2-1
D gene: TRBD1
V gene: TRBV5-4
clone size: .
CDR3 protein: CASSRGQGAEVPRQFF
CDR3 DNA: TGTGCCAGCAGCCGGGGGCAGGGGGCAGAGGTTCCTCGGCAGTTCTTC

J gene: TRBJ2-3
D gene: TRBD2
V gene: TRBV6-1
clone size: once
CDR3 protein: CASSDLAGYADTQYF
CDR3 DNA: TGTGCCAGCAGTGATTTAGCGGGATACGCAGATACGCAGTATTTT

J gene: TRBJ1-6
D gene: .
V gene: TRBV6-1
clone size: .
CDR3 protein: CASSENSPLHF
CDR3 DNA: TGTGCCAGCAGCGAAAATTCACCCCTCCACTTT